Below are 26 T cell receptor beta chains sequenced from a single sample in a study of glioma-infiltrating T cells after dendritic cell vaccination. The table came from immunoSEQ multiplex PCR; TCRdb's copy has only in-frame clones and leaves some out. Seen here are 120 or so clones, over 70% observed once, and the top ten hold around 16%. The source was tumor tissue, collected before dendritic cell vaccination. These receptors originate from a human donor with glioblastoma.

This clone showed up just once. The rearrangement joins TRBV5-1 to TRBJ2-1; D perhaps matches TRBD2 (6 bases). The CDR3 totals 15 residues. The V gene's germline CDR1 is SGHRS and CDR2 YFSETQ. The germline V and J ends were trimmed by 0 bases and 8 bases, with 15 bases remaining between them. The CDR3: CASSLEGAREDEQFF. For the CDR3, the DNA is TGCGCCAGCAGCTTGGAAGGAGCTAGGGAGGATGAGCAGTTCTTC.

The V call is TRBV2, the J call TRBJ2-7; 7 bases agree with TRBD1. The CDR3 loop spans 14 amino acids. The J segment lost 3 bases and the V segment lost 4 bases, leaving 6 bases of the junction unmatched. The germline CDR1 and CDR2 sequences are SNHLY and FYNNEI. The CDR3 DNA is TGTGCCAGCAGTGTTCAAGGGGGCGACTACGAGCAGTACTTC. Amino acid sequence: CASSVQGGDYEQYF.

This clone has a single count. The chain combines TRBV13 with TRBJ1-1, with TRBD1 matching over 8 bases. V gave up 5 bases and J gave up 3 bases; unmatched junction bases: 11. Germline CDR1 reads PRHDT; CDR2 reads FYEKMQ (reference sequence). This CDR3 spans 16 amino acids. CDR3 in amino acids: CASSPGQGSRHTEAFF. Here the CDR3 DNA reads TGTGCCAGCAGCCCTGGACAGGGAAGTCGGCACACTGAAGCTTTCTTT.

The J gene is TRBJ2-1, the V gene TRBV30; 7 nucleotides match TRBD1. V lost 2 bases and J lost 0; bases outside the gene matches: 1. This CDR3 comprises 14 residues. Germline CDR1 reads GTSNPN; CDR2 reads SVGIG (reference sequence). CDR3 loop: CAWSSGGSYNEQFF. The DNA for the CDR3 is TGTGCCTGGAGTTCAGGGGGCTCCTACAATGAGCAGTTCTTC.

In this sample, this clone is hyperexpanded (1% or more). The rearrangement uses TRBV10-3 and TRBJ2-7, with 11 bases matching TRBD1. The V gene end was trimmed by 6 bases and the J gene end by 3 bases; junction bases not matched to a gene: 7. Germline values: CDR1 ENHRY, CDR2 SYGVKD. This CDR3 spans 15 amino acids. The CDR3 region has the DNA TGTGCCATCAGAAATTCCGGGACAGGGGGCTACGAGCAGTACTTC. Its protein is CAIRNSGTGGYEQYF.

V gene TRBV7-8 combines with J gene TRBJ1-5; D remains unclear. Germline V gene sequence: CDR1 SGHVS, CDR2 FQNEAQ. Trimming pared 5 bases from V and 7 bases from J, leaving 9 bases between. The length of the CDR3 is 12 residues. CDR3 amino acids: CASSVQRQPQHF. The DNA for the CDR3 is TGTGCCAGCAGCGTACAGCGGCAGCCCCAGCATTTT.

V is TRBV11-2 and J is TRBJ1-1; possibly TRBD1 for D (6 bases). The germline V gene has CDR1 SGHAT and CDR2 FQNNGV. There are 15 residues in the CDR3. V lost 5 bases and J 6 bases, leaving 19 bases between the germline ends. The CDR3: CASSPDATGKAEAFF. For the CDR3, the DNA is TGTGCCAGCAGCCCGGACGCAACAGGGAAGGCTGAAGCTTTCTTT.

The rearrangement uses TRBV7-2 and TRBJ1-3, with D tentatively TRBD1 (6 bases). CDR1 is SGHTA, CDR2 FQGNSA, per germline. The CDR3 length is 16 residues. The V end was cut by 3 bases, the J end by 4 bases, with 16 bases between. The CDR3 DNA is TGTGCCAGCAGCTTCCAGAACAGGGCGGAGGGAAACACCATATATTTT. Translation gives CASSFQNRAEGNTIYF.

The chain links TRBV4-3 to TRBJ1-2, with a tentative D call TRBD1 (6 bases). V was shortened by 3 bases and J by 5 bases, with 13 bases between the two germline ends. Germline V gene data show CDR1 as LGHNA and CDR2 as YSLEER. The CDR3 is 14 residues long. The CDR3 here is CASSQTGTSYGYTF. Here the CDR3 DNA reads TGCGCCAGCAGCCAGACAGGCACCTCTTATGGCTACACCTTC.

The rearrangement uses TRBV19 and TRBJ2-1; 16 nucleotides align to TRBD2. The CDR3 totals 18 residues. V dropped 3 bases and J dropped 2; count of bases not matched to a gene: 4. The germline gives CDR1 LNHDA, CDR2 SQIVND (reference sequence). DNA of the CDR3: TGTGCCAGTAGTATTATGGGGACTAGCGGGGGGGCCTACAATGAGCAGTTCTTC. This gives the protein CASSIMGTSGGAYNEQFF.

Only a few counts were recorded for this clone. J is TRBJ1-1 and V is TRBV19; D not resolved. CDR3 length: 13 amino acids. Germline V gene data show CDR1 as LNHDA and CDR2 as SQIVND (reference sequence). V was trimmed by 3 bases and J by 3 bases, leaving 8 bases between them. Here the CDR3 reads CASSIGGYTEAFF. The CDR3 nucleotides read TGTGCCAGTAGTATCGGAGGGTACACTGAAGCTTTCTTT.

The rearrangement uses TRBV10-3 and TRBJ1-5; D gene ambiguous. Trimming removed 0 bases from V and 8 bases from J, with 8 bases in between. This CDR3 has 13 amino acids. Germline CDR1 ENHRY, CDR2 SYGVKD. CDR3 nucleotides: TGTGCCATCAGTGAGTCCTGGAGAGAGCCCCAGCATTTT. It yields the protein CAISESWREPQHF.

The rearrangement links TRBV6-1 to TRBJ1-1, with D uncertain. Trimming removed 6 bases from V and 7 bases from J, with 12 bases in between. Germline V gives CDR1 MNHNS, CDR2 SASEGT. This CDR3 has 12 residues. This chain's CDR3 is CASRDEGFEAFF. The DNA of the CDR3 is TGTGCCAGCAGGGATGAGGGTTTTGAAGCTTTCTTT.

V gene TRBV29-1 combines with J gene TRBJ2-3, with 8 bases aligning to TRBD2. The CDR3 runs to 15 residues. Germline lookup yields CDR1 SQVTM and CDR2 ANQGSEA. The V and J ends lost 1 base and 1 base, in that order; junction bases with no gene match: 4. The CDR3 loop reads CSVEGRGGRTDTQYF. The CDR3, as DNA: TGCAGCGTTGAAGGCCGGGGGGGTCGCACAGATACGCAGTATTTT.

The J gene is TRBJ1-1, the V gene TRBV4-1, with D possibly TRBD1 on 6 matching bases. The CDR3 runs to 19 residues. Germline V gene sequence: CDR1 MGHRA, CDR2 YSYEKL. Trimming pared 1 base from V and 5 bases from J, leaving 26 bases between. CDR3 residues: CASSQAGAGARRSRTEAFF. The DNA of the CDR3 is TGCGCCAGCAGCCAAGCAGGGGCCGGGGCTAGACGCAGCCGGACTGAAGCTTTCTTT.

The chain carries TRBV10-2 and TRBJ2-3; 10 bases are a match to TRBD2. The CDR3 has 18 amino acids. Germline lookup yields CDR1 WSHSY and CDR2 SAAADI. Trimming removed 3 bases from V and 1 base from J; junction bases left unmatched: 10. CDR3 DNA sequence: TGCGCCAGCAGTGATCCGGCGACCCTAGCGGGGGGCACAGATACGCAGTATTTT. This sequence encodes CASSDPATLAGGTDTQYF.

The J gene is TRBJ1-5, the V gene TRBV5-1; D not certain. CDR1 and CDR2 (germline): SGHRS, YFSETQ. V shed 1 base and J shed 0 bases, with 23 bases lying between them. The CDR3 length is 20 residues. CDR3 loop: CASSLSASLEVGSSNQPQHF. CDR3 DNA sequence: TGCGCCAGCAGCTTGTCGGCTTCCCTTGAGGTTGGCAGTAGCAATCAGCCCCAGCATTTT.

The chain joins TRBV10-3 to TRBJ2-5; D gene uncertain. This CDR3 is built from 14 residues. V lost 7 bases to trimming and J lost 5 bases, with 17 bases between them. Germline CDR1 is ENHRY and CDR2 is SYGVKD. The CDR3 loop is CAINDNSAAETQYF. As DNA, the CDR3 is TGTGCCATCAACGATAACTCTGCTGCCGAGACCCAGTACTTC.

The J gene is TRBJ2-1, the V gene TRBV9; possible D gene TRBD2, 7 bases. Germline V CDR1 and CDR2: SGDLS, YYNGEE. V was trimmed by 6 bases and J by 7 bases, leaving 20 bases between them. CDR3 length equals 15 residues. Written as DNA, the CDR3 is TGTGCCAGCACGCTTGGGGGGGCGGGGGCAAATGAGCAGTTCTTC. Protein: CASTLGGAGANEQFF.

The CDR3 region is CASSYSGGTNIQYF. The CDR3 DNA reads as TGTGCCAGCAGTTACAGCGGGGGTACAAACATTCAGTACTTC. The chain uses TRBV6-5 and TRBJ2-4; TRBD2 matches at 8 bases. The germline V gene has CDR1 MNHEY and CDR2 SVGAGI. Germline trimming cut 2 bases from V and 6 bases from J; bases unmatched to any gene: 3. This CDR3 is 14 amino acids long.

The J gene is TRBJ2-1, the V gene TRBV15, with 10 bases matching TRBD2. The CDR3 spans 16 residues. CDR1 LNHNV and CDR2 YYDKDF come from the germline V gene (reference sequence). V gave up 3 bases and J gave up 3 bases; unmatched junction bases: 5. The CDR3: CATSSPTSGVYNEQFF. CDR3 sequence (DNA): TGTGCCACCAGCAGCCCAACTAGCGGGGTCTACAATGAGCAGTTCTTC.

This rearrangement joins TRBV6-6 to TRBJ1-2; 10 bases line up with TRBD1. CDR3 length: 15 amino acids. J was trimmed by 4 bases and V by 6 bases; bases with no gene match: 8. The germline V gene encodes CDR1 MNHNY and CDR2 SVGAGI (reference sequence). This CDR3 is CASSLLGQGTYGYTF. DNA of the CDR3: TGTGCCAGCAGCCTCTTGGGACAGGGGACCTATGGCTACACCTTC.

V is TRBV6-1 and J is TRBJ1-2, with D hard to call. V shed 8 bases and J shed 1 base, with 14 bases lying between them. The CDR3 has 14 amino acids. CDR1 is MNHNS and CDR2 is SASEGT in the germline V gene. The CDR3 nucleotides read TGTGCCAGCGTGCCCCACACAATTAACTATGGCTACACCTTC. Translating gives CASVPHTINYGYTF.

The rearrangement uses TRBV5-4 and TRBJ2-5, with no clear D. There are 12 residues in the CDR3. In germline, CDR1 is SGHNT, CDR2 YYREEE (reference sequence). V lost 4 bases to trimming and J lost 0 bases, with 4 bases between them. The CDR3 protein is CASSVDQETQYF. The DNA for the CDR3 is TGTGCCAGCAGCGTCGACCAAGAGACCCAGTACTTC.

The chain is built from TRBV30 and TRBJ1-6; a weak D match, TRBD1 (5 bases). Germline V gene sequence: CDR1 GTSNPN, CDR2 SVGIG (reference sequence). Trimming removed 3 bases from V and 3 bases from J, with 18 bases in between. This CDR3 spans 17 amino acids. CDR3 sequence (DNA): TGTGCCTGGAGGGGGCGGGGGGGGAACCTCTATAATTCACCCCTCCACTTT. This sequence encodes CAWRGRGGNLYNSPLHF.

This sequence joins TRBV6-5 and TRBJ2-7, with 10 bases identical to TRBD1. Germline-derived CDR1 and CDR2 are MNHEY and SVGAGI. The V segment lost 6 bases and the J segment 5 bases; nucleotides outside the gene matches: 10. The CDR3 has 15 residues. The CDR3 bases are TGTGCCAGCAGCCGGGGGGGACAGGGGACTGACGAGCAGTACTTC. Its protein product is CASSRGGQGTDEQYF.